The clone carrying this T cell receptor beta chain was picked up a small number of times. Researchers reported that TCR beta cDNA libraries carried unique molecular identifiers. TCRdb reprocessed the PCR reads via MiXCR and lists one record per CDR3 protein. The sample consists of more than 450,000 distinct CDR3 sequences, around 44% of them appearing once. The data were obtained in a study of post-analysis software for immune sequencing data. Sequencing input: blood. The receptor was isolated from a girl aged 5 to 17 with multiple sclerosis.

CDR3: CSVERGTGEPYEQYF. The CDR3 coding sequence is TGCAGCGTTGAACGCGGGACAGGGGAACCCTACGAGCAGTACTTC. The chain combines TRBV29-1 with TRBJ2-7, with 10 bases that match TRBD1. With V trimmed by 2 bases and J by 2 bases, 6 bases remained unmatched. CDR1 is SQVTM, CDR2 ANQGSEA, per germline. CDR3 size: 15 residues.